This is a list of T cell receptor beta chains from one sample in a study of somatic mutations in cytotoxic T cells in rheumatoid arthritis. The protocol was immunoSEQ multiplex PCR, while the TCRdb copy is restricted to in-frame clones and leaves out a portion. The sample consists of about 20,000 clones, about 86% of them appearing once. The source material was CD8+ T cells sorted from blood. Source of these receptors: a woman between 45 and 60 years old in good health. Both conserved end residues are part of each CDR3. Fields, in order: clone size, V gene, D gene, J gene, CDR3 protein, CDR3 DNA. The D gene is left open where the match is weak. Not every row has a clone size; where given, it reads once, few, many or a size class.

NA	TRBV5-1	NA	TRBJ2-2	CASSLVFLVSINTGELFF	TGCGCCAGCAGCTTGGTTTTTCTAGTATCGATAAACACCGGGGAGCTGTTTTTT
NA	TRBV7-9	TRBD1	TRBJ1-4	CASSPRDRGFEKLFF	TGTGCCAGCAGCCCCCGGGACAGGGGATTCGAAAAACTGTTTTTT
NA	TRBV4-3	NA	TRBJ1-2	CASSQDGGSNYGYTF	TGCGCCAGCAGCCAAGATGGGGGCTCTAACTATGGCTACACCTTC
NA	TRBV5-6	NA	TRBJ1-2	CASSQFGQFYGYTF	TGTGCCAGCAGCCAATTTGGACAGTTCTATGGCTACACCTTC
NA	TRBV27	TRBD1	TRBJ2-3	CASSNRGYEFYTSTDTQYF	TGTGCCAGCAGCAACAGGGGGTACGAATTCTACACTAGCACAGATACGCAGTATTTT
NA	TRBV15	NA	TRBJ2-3	CATSRKVGTDTQYF	TGTGCCACCAGCAGGAAGGTCGGCACAGATACGCAGTATTTT
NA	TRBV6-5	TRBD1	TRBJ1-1	CASSYRDRGYTEAFF	TGTGCCAGCAGTTACCGCGACAGGGGTTACACTGAAGCTTTCTTT
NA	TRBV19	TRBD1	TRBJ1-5	CASSIEGQGSNQPQHF	TGTGCCAGTAGTATAGAGGGACAGGGTAGCAATCAGCCCCAGCATTTT
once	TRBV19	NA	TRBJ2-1	CATSQAFHEQFF	TGTGCCACTAGTCAGGCTTTCCATGAGCAGTTCTTC
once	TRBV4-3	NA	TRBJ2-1	CASSRKRGKHSDNEQFF	TGCGCCAGCAGCCGGAAGAGGGGAAAACACAGCGACAATGAGCAGTTCTTC
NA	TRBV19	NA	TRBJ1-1	CASSISGTNTEAFF	TGTGCCAGTAGTATATCGGGGACCAACACTGAAGCTTTCTTT
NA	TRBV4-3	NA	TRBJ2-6	CASSQDVGTGANVLTF	TGCGCCAGCAGCCAAGATGTAGGGACAGGGGCCAACGTCCTGACTTTC
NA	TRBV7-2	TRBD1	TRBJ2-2	CASSLTGATTGELFF	TGTGCCAGCAGCTTAACAGGGGCGACCACCGGGGAGCTGTTTTTT
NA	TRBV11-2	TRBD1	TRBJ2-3	CASSLGTGDTQYF	TGTGCCAGCAGCTTAGGGACAGGAGATACGCAGTATTTT